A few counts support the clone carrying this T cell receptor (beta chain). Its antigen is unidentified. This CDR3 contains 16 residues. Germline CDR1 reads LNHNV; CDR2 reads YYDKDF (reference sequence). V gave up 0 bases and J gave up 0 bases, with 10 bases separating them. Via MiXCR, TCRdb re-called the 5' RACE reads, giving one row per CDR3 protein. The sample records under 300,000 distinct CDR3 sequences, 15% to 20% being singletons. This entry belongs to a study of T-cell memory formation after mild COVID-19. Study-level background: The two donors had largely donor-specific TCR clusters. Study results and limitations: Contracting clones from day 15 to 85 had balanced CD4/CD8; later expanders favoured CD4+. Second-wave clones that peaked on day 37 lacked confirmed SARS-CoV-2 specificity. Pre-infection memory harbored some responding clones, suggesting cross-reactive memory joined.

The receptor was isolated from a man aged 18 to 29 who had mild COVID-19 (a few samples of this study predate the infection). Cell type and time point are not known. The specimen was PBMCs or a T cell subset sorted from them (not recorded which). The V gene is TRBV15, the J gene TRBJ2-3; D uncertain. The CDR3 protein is CATSREWQLSTDTQYF. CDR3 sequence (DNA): TGTGCCACCAGCAGAGAATGGCAGTTGAGCACAGATACGCAGTATTTT.